Shown below are 28 T cell receptor beta chains from a single sample sequenced in a study of blood T cell repertoires in COVID-19. Sequencing used immunoSEQ multiplex PCR; TCRdb keeps in-frame clones, though not all of them. The repertoire holds some 150,000 clones, with over 75% as singletons. The sequenced sample was PBMCs or T cells enriched from blood (not recorded which). All receptors come from a woman in her late teens or twenties who had recovered from COVID-19.

The chain links TRBV28 to TRBJ2-6; 7 nucleotides line up with TRBD2. After removal of 5 bases from V and 3 bases from J, the junction contained 16 bases not matched to a gene. This CDR3 has 19 residues. Per germline, CDR1 MDHEN and CDR2 SYDVKM. As DNA, the CDR3 is TGTGCCAGCAGTGTTGAGAGCGGGACGGGAGTCGTTGGGGCCAACGTCCTGACTTTC. Its protein is CASSVESGTGVVGANVLTF.

V is TRBV27 and J is TRBJ1-5; D unresolved. Trimming left V 5 bases short and J 1 base short, with 9 bases between. The CDR3 contains 14 residues. The germline gives CDR1 MNHEY, CDR2 SMNVEV (reference sequence). This CDR3 is CASSPGWSNQPQHF. Written as DNA, the CDR3 is TGTGCCAGCAGTCCGGGGTGGAGCAATCAGCCCCAGCATTTT.

The V gene is TRBV7-8, the J gene TRBJ1-2; 9 bases are shared with TRBD1. CDR1 is SGHVS, CDR2 FQNEAQ, per germline. The CDR3 is made up of 14 amino acids. The J segment lost 8 bases and the V segment lost 5 bases, leaving 9 bases of the junction unmatched. The CDR3 loop reads CASSLAGTGIGYTF. The CDR3, as DNA: TGTGCCAGCAGCCTCGCCGGGACAGGGATAGGCTACACCTTC.

The chain combines TRBV7-8 with TRBJ2-1, with D uncertain. The germline V gene encodes CDR1 SGHVS and CDR2 FQNEAQ. The germline V and J ends were trimmed by 5 bases and 6 bases, with 5 bases remaining between them. This CDR3 contains 11 residues. This CDR3 reads CASSPFNEQFF. The CDR3 coding sequence is TGTGCCAGCAGCCCCTTCAATGAGCAGTTCTTC.

This chain links TRBV7-9 with TRBJ1-2, with D perhaps TRBD1 (6 bases). The germline V gene has CDR1 SEHNR and CDR2 FQNEAQ (reference sequence). The CDR3 extends over 15 amino acids. Trimming removed 0 bases at V and 7 bases at J, with 15 bases between. CDR3 in DNA: TGTGCCAGCAGCTTAGCAGGGGGGGGACCCGCTGGCTACACCTTC. Translated, it gives CASSLAGGGPAGYTF.

This chain uses TRBV5-4 with TRBJ2-3; 10 nucleotides agree with TRBD2. After removal of 1 base from V and 5 bases from J, the junction contained 4 bases not matched to a gene. The CDR3 length is 15 residues. Germline CDR1 is SGHNT and CDR2 is YYREEE (reference sequence). The CDR3 region has the DNA TGTGCCAGCAGCTTGTATACTAGCGGGAAAGATACGCAGTATTTT. The encoded protein is CASSLYTSGKDTQYF.

The chain couples TRBV30 to TRBJ1-3; the D is unclear. This CDR3 contains 15 residues. Trimming left V 1 base short and J 4 bases short, with 14 bases between. CDR1 and CDR2 from the germline V gene are GTSNPN and SVGIG (reference sequence). The CDR3 here is CAWSGPPTYGNTIYF. The CDR3, as DNA: TGTGCCTGGAGTGGGCCCCCAACATACGGAAACACCATATATTTT.

The V gene is TRBV7-8, the J gene TRBJ2-7; 7 bases fit TRBD2. Germline V lookup: CDR1 SGHVS, CDR2 FQNEAQ. The CDR3 covers 17 residues. Trimming cost V 5 bases and J 3 bases; bases outside gene matches: 16. The CDR3 reads CASSTIRSYSGFYEQYF. In nucleotides, the CDR3 is TGTGCCAGCAGCACTATCAGAAGTTATAGCGGGTTCTACGAGCAGTACTTC.

V gene TRBV4-2 combines with J gene TRBJ2-7; possible D gene TRBD2, 5 bases. V lost 3 bases and J 10 bases, leaving 16 bases between the germline ends. The CDR3 sequence is 13 residues long. Germline CDR1 is LGHNA and CDR2 is YNFKEQ. CDR3 sequence reads: CASSQYTGLGQYF. The DNA for the CDR3 is TGTGCCAGCAGCCAGTATACGGGGTTGGGTCAGTACTTC.

The chain uses TRBV7-3 and TRBJ2-1; tentative D call: TRBD2 (5 bases). CDR1 and CDR2 from the germline V gene are SGHTA and FQGTGA. The V end lost 5 bases, the J end lost 4 bases, and 18 bases lay between the germline ends. This CDR3 spans 16 amino acids. Here the CDR3 reads CASSLEVLPGYNEQFF. CDR3 in DNA: TGTGCCAGCAGCCTAGAGGTACTACCGGGATACAATGAGCAGTTCTTC.

V gene TRBV4-1 combines with J gene TRBJ1-2; 7 bases line up with TRBD1. Trimming at V came to 0 bases and at J to 5 bases, leaving 9 bases not matched to a gene. Germline V gene data show CDR1 as MGHRA and CDR2 as YSYEKL. The CDR3 contains 16 residues. The CDR3 bases are TGCGCCAGCAGCCAAGACGGTCTCCGGGACAGTTATGGCTACACCTTC. Translating gives CASSQDGLRDSYGYTF.

The CDR3 nucleotides are TGTGCCAGCAGCTTGGTTAGCGCGAGGGGGTACGAGCAGTACTTC. Protein sequence: CASSLVSARGYEQYF. The chain uses TRBV5-6 and TRBJ2-7, with D possibly being TRBD1 (6 bases). Germline CDR1 and CDR2: SGHDT and YYEEEE. This CDR3 comprises 15 residues. With 0 bases removed from V and 4 bases from J, the gap between germline ends came to 14 bases.

This chain uses TRBV29-1 with TRBJ1-2; the match to TRBD1 covers 9 bases. CDR1 is SQVTM and CDR2 is ANQGSEA in the germline V gene. The junction had 9 bases not matched to a gene; V was cut back by 7 bases and J by 3 bases. The CDR3 loop spans 14 amino acids. The CDR3 DNA reads as TGCAGCGCGAAACCGGGACAGGGAGACTATGGCTACACCTTC. Residues: CSAKPGQGDYGYTF.

V usage is TRBV4-1 and J usage is TRBJ2-7, with 7 positions matching TRBD1. The CDR3 loop spans 14 amino acids. V shed 2 bases and J 6 bases; nucleotides not matched to a gene: 7. Looked up from germline, CDR1 is MGHRA and CDR2 is YSYEKL. CDR3 amino acids: CASSQTTGAGEQYF. The CDR3 DNA follows: TGCGCCAGCAGCCAAACTACAGGGGCGGGCGAGCAGTACTTC.

J is TRBJ2-7 and V is TRBV28, with 7 bases fitting TRBD2. Unmatched junction bases numbered 10, after V lost 7 bases and J lost 4 bases. Germline V gene data show CDR1 as MDHEN and CDR2 as SYDVKM. CDR3 length: 14 amino acids. The CDR3, as DNA: TGTGCCAGCAACCGCGGGGGAGCAGGGTACGAGCAGTACTTC. Translation: CASNRGGAGYEQYF. Full variable domain (remainder filled in from reference TRBV28 and TRBJ2-7): DVKVTQSSRYLVKRTGEKVFLECVQDMDHENMFWYRQDPGLGLRLIYFSYDVKMKEKGDIPEGYSVSREKKERFSLILESASTNQTSMYLCASNRGGAGYEQYFGPGTRLTVT.

The chain combines TRBV13 with TRBJ2-2, with D maybe TRBD2 (6 bases). Looked up from germline, CDR1 is PRHDT and CDR2 is FYEKMQ (reference sequence). Trimming removed 4 bases at V and 1 base at J, with 13 bases between. The CDR3 runs 16 residues. CDR3 protein: CASSSRWRENTGELFF. The CDR3 nucleotides read TGTGCCAGCAGCTCCCGTTGGCGGGAGAACACCGGGGAGCTGTTTTTT.

The chain combines TRBV19 with TRBJ1-2; a weak D match, TRBD1 (5 bases). CDR1 LNHDA and CDR2 SQIVND come from the germline V gene (reference sequence). The CDR3 has 17 residues. Between the trimmed V and J ends, which lost 7 bases and 0 bases, there was a span of 21 bases. The DNA of the CDR3 is TGTGCCAGTAAAGCATTCAGGGAAATTCAAGCTAACTATGGCTACACCTTC. It specifies CASKAFREIQANYGYTF.

The chain recombines TRBV5-6 with TRBJ1-6; TRBD1 matches at 9 bases. The CDR3 contains 15 residues. CDR1 is SGHDT and CDR2 is YYEEEE in the germline V gene. The trim removed 0 bases at V and 8 bases at J, leaving 3 bases unmatched. The chain's CDR3 is CASSLARQGDSPLHF. In nucleotides, the CDR3 is TGTGCCAGCAGCTTGGCCAGACAGGGGGATTCACCCCTCCACTTT.

The chain is built from TRBV27 and TRBJ1-5, with D perhaps matching TRBD1 (5 bases). Trimming took off 5 bases at V and 4 bases at J, with 18 bases between the two ends. CDR1 and CDR2 from the germline V gene are MNHEY and SMNVEV (reference sequence). This CDR3 contains 16 residues. Here the CDR3 DNA reads TGTGCCAGCAGTCCATACTACGGGACTGTGAATCAGCCCCAGCATTTT. Translation gives CASSPYYGTVNQPQHF.

The rearrangement links TRBV4-2 to TRBJ1-4; possibly TRBD1 for D (6 bases). The CDR3 is 16 residues long. CDR1 and CDR2 (germline): LGHNA, YNFKEQ. Deletions cut 4 bases from V and 0 bases from J, with 12 bases between. Here the CDR3 reads CASSRDPGATNEKLFF. CDR3 DNA: TGTGCCAGCAGCCGTGACCCAGGGGCAACTAATGAAAAACTGTTTTTT.

This clone was seen just once. V gene TRBV15 combines with J gene TRBJ1-2, with D possibly TRBD1 on 6 matching bases. Germline assignment: CDR1 LNHNV and CDR2 YYDKDF (reference sequence). Trimming removed 0 bases at V and 2 bases at J, with 16 bases between. There are 17 residues in the CDR3. Written as DNA, the CDR3 is TGTGCCACCAGCAGAGATCCCTTAGGTGGACAGAACTATGGCTACACCTTC. It yields the protein CATSRDPLGGQNYGYTF.

This clone has a single count. The V and J genes are TRBV3-1 (or the pseudogene TRBV3-2) and TRBJ2-7; tentatively, D is TRBD1 (6 bases). CDR3 size: 12 residues. Germline V lookup: CDR1 LGHDT, CDR2 YNNKEL (reference sequence). V was trimmed by 6 bases and J by 7 bases, leaving 13 bases between them. CDR3 DNA sequence: TGTGCCAGCAGAGCACCTACAGGGGAGCAGTACTTC. Protein: CASRAPTGEQYF.

The chain is built from TRBV15 and TRBJ2-1; no definite D call. Deletions cut 1 base from V and 6 bases from J, with 7 bases between. CDR3 length: 13 amino acids. Per the germline V gene, CDR1 is LNHNV and CDR2 is YYDKDF (reference sequence). Written as DNA, the CDR3 is TGTGCCACCAGCAGAGGGAGCATCAATGAGCAGTTCTTC. Its protein product is CATSRGSINEQFF.

The CDR3 here is CASSQGASGRIGPWETQYF. The CDR3, as DNA: TGTGCCAGCAGCCAAGGAGCTAGCGGGAGAATAGGGCCGTGGGAGACCCAGTACTTC. This chain links TRBV3-1 (or the pseudogene TRBV3-2) with TRBJ2-5; 10 positions agree with TRBD2. With V trimmed by 1 base and J by 5 bases, 16 bases remained unmatched. Germline CDR1 LGHDT, CDR2 YNNKEL (reference sequence). The CDR3 spans 19 residues.

The J gene is TRBJ2-7, the V gene TRBV5-1; 11 nucleotides align to TRBD2. J was trimmed by 3 bases and V by 3 bases; bases with no gene match: 2. The CDR3 is 14 amino acids. Germline lookup yields CDR1 SGHRS and CDR2 YFSETQ. The CDR3 protein is CASSSGLADYEQYF. The DNA for the CDR3 is TGCGCCAGCAGCTCGGGACTAGCGGACTACGAGCAGTACTTC.

This rearrangement joins TRBV6-1 to TRBJ2-3, with 7 positions matching TRBD1. J gave up 1 base and V 3 bases, and 4 bases lay outside the gene matches. The CDR3 is 15 amino acids. Germline assignment: CDR1 MNHNS and CDR2 SASEGT. The CDR3 DNA is TGTGCCAGCAGTGATGTTGACAGGGGCACAGATACGCAGTATTTT. The encoded protein is CASSDVDRGTDTQYF.

The count of this clone is one. The CDR3: CASSFASGNQETQYF. The CDR3 bases are TGTGCCAGCAGTTTCGCTAGCGGGAATCAAGAGACCCAGTACTTC. The V gene is TRBV6-2 or TRBV6-3, the J gene TRBJ2-5; 9 bases map to TRBD2. This CDR3 spans 15 amino acids. Germline lookup yields CDR1 MNHEY and CDR2 SVGEGT. V shed 4 bases, J shed 2 bases, and the junction held 5 bases outside the gene matches.

The chain employs TRBV4-1 and TRBJ2-5, with D possibly TRBD1 on 5 matching bases. The CDR3 is 13 amino acids. CDR1 and CDR2 from the germline V gene are MGHRA and YSYEKL. V was pared by 1 base and J by 8 bases, with 11 bases between. This CDR3 is CASSQGDSYTQYF. CDR3 coding DNA: TGCGCCAGCAGCCAAGGTGACAGCTACACCCAGTACTTC.